The entry below gives a single TCR beta chain sequence along with its context. The antigen is undetermined. Here the gene names and germline are mouse. The sequenced fragment ends 1 residue before the CDR3 boundary, so the rest is inferred from the germline J gene. Time point of the sample: mouse harvest day 7 after allogeneic transplant. The graft held 10^6 splenic CD5+ T cells and 10^7 T-cell-depleted bone marrow cells. This record belongs to a study of tissue T cells after allogeneic stem cell transplantation. Sequencing of TCRbeta CDR3 at survey depth gave sequences and template counts. Profiled with immunoSEQ multiplex PCR; TCRdb holds only in-frame clones, not every one. The sample lists approximately 5,000 clones, under 55% seen once, with about a tenth in the top ten. The germline V gene encodes CDR1 SNHLY and CDR2 FYNGKV (reference sequence). V shed 3 bases, J shed 0 bases, and the junction held 2 bases outside the gene matches. The CDR3 has 15 amino acids.

Study-wide results and limits: Across patients, clones rarely overlapped, yet motif clusters were shared tissue-specifically.

This chain connects TRBV3 to TRBJ2-4, with 8 bases identical to TRBD2. Sequenced input: gut tissue. The sequence came from a female BALB/c mouse given C57BL/6 T cells with graft-versus-host disease after an allogeneic hematopoietic cell transplant. The sequenced CDR3 bases are TGTGCCAGCAGCTTGGGGGGGGCTAGTCAAAACACCTTGTAC. Amino acids: CASSLGGASQNTLY. The entire CDR3 protein reads CASSLGGASQNTLYF. The full variable domain, rest sourced from reference TRBV3 and TRBJ2-4, is GPKVLQIPSHQIIDMGQMVTLNCDPVSNHLYFYWYKQILGQQMEFLVNFYNGKVMEKSKLFKDQFSVERPDGSYFTLKIQPTALEDSAVYFCASSLGGASQNTLYFGAGTRLSVL.